This is a list of T cell receptor beta chains from one sample in a study of cytomegalovirus exposure and HLA in healthy donors. Only in-frame clones appear in the TCRdb table, and some are missing; sequencing was by immunoSEQ multiplex PCR. The sample has around 160,000 clones, approximately 67% seen once. Sequenced material: PBMCs. These receptors all stem from a woman under 30 in good health and CMV-seropositive. Both conserved end residues are part of each CDR3. A D gene is named only where the DNA matches it firmly.

v_call	j_call	d_call	cdr3_aa
TRBV2	TRBJ2-7	TRBD2	CASSDFSGENYEQYF
TRBV7-2	TRBJ1-1	TRBD1	CASSLQGSYTEAFF
TRBV5-6	TRBJ1-5	-	CASSGGLLNQPQHF
TRBV6-5	TRBJ2-1	TRBD2	CASSYERGGPYNEQFF
TRBV7-8	TRBJ2-7	-	CASSLTPGSYEQYF
TRBV29-1	TRBJ2-2	-	CSVGLSTGELFF
TRBV30	TRBJ1-2	-	CAWSASGVYGYTF
TRBV10-2	TRBJ1-5	-	CASIVQADSNQPQHF
TRBV5-1	-	TRBD2	CASRDLAGVEGEQYF
TRBV4-2	TRBJ2-1	-	CASTKRGSASDNEQFF
TRBV28	TRBJ2-2	TRBD1	CAMQGANTGELFF
TRBV10-1	TRBJ1-1	TRBD1	CASTQGANTEAFF
TRBV2	TRBJ1-3	-	CASSSDRHSGNTIYF
TRBV5-1	TRBJ1-2	TRBD1	CASSEGQGTNYGYTF
TRBV19	TRBJ1-1	-	CASSGTLAFF
TRBV5-4	TRBJ1-1	-	CASRNNPQGNTEAFF
TRBV7-2	TRBJ1-3	-	CASSLVQGIGNTIYF
TRBV6-1	TRBJ1-2	TRBD1	CASSETGYYGYTF
TRBV5-1	TRBJ1-2	-	CASSSGGNFNYGYTF
TRBV5-1	TRBJ1-3	TRBD1	CASSFGQGRTIYF
TRBV6-5	TRBJ2-7	TRBD1	CASSYHRGHIEQYF
TRBV7-2	TRBJ2-3	-	CASSLATGLSTDTQYF